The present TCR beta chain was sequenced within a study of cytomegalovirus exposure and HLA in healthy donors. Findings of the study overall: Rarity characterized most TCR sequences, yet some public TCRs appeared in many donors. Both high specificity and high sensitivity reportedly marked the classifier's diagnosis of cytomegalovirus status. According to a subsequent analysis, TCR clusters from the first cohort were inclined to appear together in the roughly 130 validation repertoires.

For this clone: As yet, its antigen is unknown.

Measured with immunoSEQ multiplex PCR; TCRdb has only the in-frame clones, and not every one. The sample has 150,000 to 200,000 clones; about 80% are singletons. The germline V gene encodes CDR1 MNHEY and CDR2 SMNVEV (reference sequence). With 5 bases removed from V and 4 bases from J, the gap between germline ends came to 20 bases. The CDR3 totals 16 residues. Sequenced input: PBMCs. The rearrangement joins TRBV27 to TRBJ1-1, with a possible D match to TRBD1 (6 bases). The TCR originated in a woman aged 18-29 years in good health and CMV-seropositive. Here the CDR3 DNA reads TGTGCCAGCAGTCTCGACCACCCCGGACAGTTCACTGAAGCTTTCTTT. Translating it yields CASSLDHPGQFTEAFF.